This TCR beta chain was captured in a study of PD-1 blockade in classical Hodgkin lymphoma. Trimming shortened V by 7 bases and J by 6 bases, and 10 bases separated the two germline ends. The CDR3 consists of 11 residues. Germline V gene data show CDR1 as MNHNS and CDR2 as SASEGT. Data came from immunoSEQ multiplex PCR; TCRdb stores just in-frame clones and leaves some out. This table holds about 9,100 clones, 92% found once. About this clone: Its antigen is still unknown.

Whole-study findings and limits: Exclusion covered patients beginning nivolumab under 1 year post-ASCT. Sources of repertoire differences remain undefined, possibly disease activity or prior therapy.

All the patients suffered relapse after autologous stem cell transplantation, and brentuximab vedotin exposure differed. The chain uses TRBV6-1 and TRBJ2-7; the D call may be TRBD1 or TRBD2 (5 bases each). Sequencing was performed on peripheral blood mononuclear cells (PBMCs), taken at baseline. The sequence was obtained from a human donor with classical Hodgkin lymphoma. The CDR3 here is CASTGPPEQYF. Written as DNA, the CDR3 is TGTGCCAGCACGGGGCCCCCCGAGCAGTACTTC.